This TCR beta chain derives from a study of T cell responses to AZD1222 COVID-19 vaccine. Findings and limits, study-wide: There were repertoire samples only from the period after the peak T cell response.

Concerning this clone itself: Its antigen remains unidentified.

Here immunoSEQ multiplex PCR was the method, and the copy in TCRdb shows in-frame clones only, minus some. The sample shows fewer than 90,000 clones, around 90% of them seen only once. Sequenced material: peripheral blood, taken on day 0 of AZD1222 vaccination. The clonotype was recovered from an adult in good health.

The chain's CDR3 is CASNPSGTGNYEQYF. For the CDR3, the DNA is TGTGCCAGCAACCCGTCAGGGACGGGGAACTACGAGCAGTACTTC. This sequence joins TRBV28 and TRBJ2-7; D tentatively fits TRBD1 or TRBD2 (5 bases each). The V end lost 7 bases, the J end lost 3 bases, and 19 bases lay between the germline ends. The V gene's germline CDR1 is MDHEN and CDR2 SYDVKM. CDR3 length: 15 amino acids.